Listed below are T cell receptor beta chains from one sample, sequenced in a study of T cells in Graves' hyperthyroidism and ophthalmopathy. TCRdb redid the calling of the multiplex PCR reads with MiXCR, one entry per CDR3 protein. This sample has some 530,000 distinct CDR3 sequences; approximately 23% occur once, and the top ten carry around 54%. The sequenced material came from blood. The receptors come from an older woman with Graves' ophthalmopathy. The CDR3 runs from the conserved cysteine through the conserved F or W. The D gene is left open where the match is weak. Size is omitted from some rows. Given values are once, few, many or a class for expanded clones.

NA	many	TRBJ1-1	TRBV10-3	CAISETQTNTEAFF	TGTGCCATCAGTGAGACTCAGACTAACACTGAAGCTTTCTTT
NA	NA	TRBJ1-1	TRBV11-2	CASSTPEMGALNTEAFF	TGTGCCAGCAGCACCCCCGAGATGGGGGCTTTGAACACTGAAGCTTTCTTT
NA	NA	TRBJ1-5	TRBV30	CAWTPGGGNQPQHF	TGTGCCTGGACCCCGGGAGGAGGGAATCAGCCCCAGCATTTT
TRBD1	few	TRBJ2-7	TRBV7-8	CASSPDRGGTYEQYF	TGTGCCAGCAGCCCCGACAGGGGGGGAACCTACGAGCAGTACTTC
NA	many	TRBJ1-1	TRBV7-2	CASSRRQNTEAFF	TGTGCCAGCAGCAGACGACAGAACACTGAAGCTTTCTTT
NA	many	TRBJ2-7	TRBV5-6	CASRQGAREQYF	TGTGCCAGCAGACAAGGCGCTCGCGAGCAGTACTTC
TRBD2	few	TRBJ2-1	TRBV6-2/TRBV6-3	CASSLRPSGVYNEQFF	TGTGCCAGCAGTCTACGGCCGAGCGGGGTATACAATGAGCAGTTCTTC
NA	few	TRBJ2-2	TRBV5-1	CASSVTGTFNTGELFF	TGCGCCAGCAGCGTCACCGGGACTTTTAACACCGGGGAGCTGTTTTTT
TRBD1	NA	TRBJ2-5	TRBV4-2	CASSHDLGTGGWSGSHQTQYF	TGTGCCAGCAGCCACGACCTCGGGACAGGGGGCTGGAGCGGTTCTCATCAGACCCAGTACTTC
NA	many	TRBJ1-6	TRBV28	CASSLDATSPLHF	TGTGCCAGCAGTTTAGACGCCACATCACCCCTCCACTTT
TRBD2	many	TRBJ2-5	TRBV28	CASTPAGAGGVWETQYF	TGTGCCAGCACCCCCGCGGGGGCGGGAGGAGTGTGGGAGACCCAGTACTTC
TRBD1	NA	TRBJ2-2	TRBV28	CASSSPLDRVTGELFF	TGTGCCAGCAGTTCCCCTCTTGACAGGGTCACCGGGGAGCTGTTTTTT
NA	NA	TRBJ2-3	TRBV4-3	CASSQVWRDRTDTQYF	TGCGCCAGCAGCCAAGTGTGGCGGGACCGCACAGATACGCAGTATTTT
TRBD2	few	TRBJ2-5	TRBV29-1	CSVWTSGSSGETQYF	TGCAGCGTTTGGACTAGCGGGAGTTCGGGGGAGACCCAGTACTTC
TRBD2	NA	TRBJ2-5	TRBV27	CASSLRGLGAETQYF	TGTGCCAGCAGTTTAAGGGGACTAGGCGCGGAGACCCAGTACTTC
TRBD1	NA	TRBJ1-2	TRBV19	CASSIRQGRDYGYTF	TGTGCCAGTAGTATACGACAGGGGAGGGACTATGGCTACACCTTC
TRBD1	few	TRBJ1-2	TRBV19	CASRKNEGQGYGYTF	TGTGCCAGTAGAAAAAACGAGGGACAGGGCTATGGCTACACCTTC
NA	NA	TRBJ2-3	TRBV7-9	CASSLYGSLSTDTQYF	TGTGCCAGCAGCTTATACGGGAGCCTCTCCACAGATACGCAGTATTTT
NA	NA	TRBJ1-2	TRBV2	CATSTAGGYTF	TGTGCCACCTCGACAGCGGGCGGCTACACCTTC
NA	many	TRBJ1-5	TRBV6-2/TRBV6-3	CASSSSGAGNQPQHF	TGTGCCAGCAGTTCCTCAGGGGCAGGAAATCAGCCCCAGCATTTT
NA	few	TRBJ1-2	TRBV12-3/TRBV12-4	CASSYQRGYTF	TGTGCCAGCAGTTACCAGAGGGGCTACACCTTC
TRBD2	few	TRBJ2-1	TRBV7-9	CASSGTGGRTSGRDYNEQFF	TGTGCCAGCAGCGGTACAGGGGGCCGCACTAGCGGGAGGGATTACAATGAGCAGTTCTTC
NA	NA	TRBJ1-5	TRBV2	CASSEAHNSNQPQHF	TGTGCCAGCAGTGAAGCACACAATAGCAATCAGCCCCAGCATTTT
NA	few	TRBJ2-3	TRBV3-1	CASSPTRTVSTDTQYF	TGTGCCAGCAGCCCCACCCGGACGGTTAGCACAGATACGCAGTATTTT
TRBD1	few	TRBJ2-6	TRBV10-2	CASNLDRAGANVLTF	TGCGCCAGCAACCTGGACAGGGCTGGGGCCAACGTCCTGACTTTC
NA	NA	TRBJ2-7	TRBV7-2	CASSAGTPYYEQYF	TGTGCCAGCAGCGCCGGGACACCCTACTACGAGCAGTACTTC
TRBD1	many	TRBJ2-7	TRBV27	CASSLIGTGKYEQYF	TGTGCCAGCAGTTTAATCGGGACAGGGAAGTACGAGCAGTACTTC